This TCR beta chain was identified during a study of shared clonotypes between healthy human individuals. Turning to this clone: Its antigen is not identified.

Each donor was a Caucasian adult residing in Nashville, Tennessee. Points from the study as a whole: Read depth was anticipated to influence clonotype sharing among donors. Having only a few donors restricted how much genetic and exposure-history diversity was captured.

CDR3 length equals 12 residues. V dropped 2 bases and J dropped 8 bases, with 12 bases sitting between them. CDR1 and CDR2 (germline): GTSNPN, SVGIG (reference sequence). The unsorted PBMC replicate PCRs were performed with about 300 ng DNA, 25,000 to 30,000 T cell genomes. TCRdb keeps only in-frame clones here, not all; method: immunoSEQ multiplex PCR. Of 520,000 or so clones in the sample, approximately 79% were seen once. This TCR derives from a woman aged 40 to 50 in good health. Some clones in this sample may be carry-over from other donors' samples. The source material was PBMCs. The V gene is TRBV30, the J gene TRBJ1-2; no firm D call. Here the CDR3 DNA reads TGTGCCTGGAGTCCGGAGGCGCGGGGCTACACCTTC. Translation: CAWSPEARGYTF.